One T cell receptor beta chain is described in this entry. This clonotype was recorded a few times. The target of this receptor is not known. No base quality information exists; no much larger clone differs at one position. The data derive from a study of blood T cells in healthy people across ages (dated by TCRdb to between 2015 and 2017). Regarding the complete study: In model experiments, roughly one uniquely barcoded TCR beta cDNA molecule per two T cells was captured by template switching. The study measured age-related changes in TCR beta repertoire diversity using deep sequencing normalized with unique cDNA molecular identifiers. Donors were grouped into four age groups: young (average 16 years), middle-aged (39), aged (about 60) and long-lived (around 80). To avoid experimental bias, donors of different ages were distributed randomly across sequencing lanes. Two additional independent replicas of 1 million unique cDNA reads from the same blood draw were analyzed for two donors (one aged 18 to 30 and one aged 80 or older). Broad study findings and their caveats: The percentage of naive T cells measured by flow cytometry correlated strongly with observed TCR beta diversity. As age increased, observed TCR beta diversity per million T cells dropped in a roughly linear way, and a significant reduction was already evident by age 40. Estimates of total diversity based on one million sequenced T cells were regarded as lower bounds and as underestimates. The CMV infection status of donors was not known, potentially confounding age-related changes in expanded clonotypes. Compared with the aged group, the long-lived group had more naive CD4+ T cells, fewer expanded clones and increased TCR diversity, a pattern suggesting age selection. Since profiling was done on bulk unsorted PBMCs, naive and antigen-experienced compartments could not be conclusively compared.

V lost 4 bases and J lost 2 bases; the stretch between them is 15 bases long. The CDR3 numbers 14 residues from cysteine through phenylalanine. The entry retains the CDR3 DNA only, 42 bases that are in frame from base 1. CDR1 and CDR2 are read off the germline V gene as SQVTM and ANQGSEA. Libraries came from 5' RACE. Sequencing instrument: Illumina HiSeq 2500. A second PCR of about 7 to 12 cycles was run with a J-beta primer mix and a sample-barcoded 5' primer. A unique molecular identifier was introduced onto each TCR beta cDNA molecule by a template-switch 5' adaptor carrying 12 random nucleotides. At least 2.5 million CDR3-containing paired-end reads were obtained from each sample. First-strand cDNA was synthesized from all RNA with the Mint cDNA synthesis kit, primed by a TRBC-specific oligonucleotide. All cDNA was treated with uracil-DNA glycosylase and then went through a first 18-cycle PCR with the universal primers M1SS and BC2_uni_R. The authors' pipeline ran thus. For normalization, 1 million high-quality reads, each with a distinct molecular identifier, were randomly selected from each sample. Reads with shared molecular identifiers were discarded instead of being binned into consensus sequences. MiTCR, with a Q25 quality threshold and the strictest error-elimination algorithm, was used for CDR3 identification, clonotype clustering and error correction. A nonparametric unseen species model with Euler transformation was used to estimate lower-bound total TCR beta diversity. TCRdb cleaned the public reads at Q25 with fastp, built clones with MiXCR and kept in-frame beta chains. Rows are combined by CDR3 protein, so each entry shows the most common genes and DNA. TCRdb's processing, not the authors', yielded these V and J calls. The table for this sample lists about 730,000 distinct CDR3 sequences; about 40% of them were counted only once. 20% to 25% of the sample rests with the top ten.

The roughly 38 donors, aged 6 to 90 years, were systemically healthy Caucasian individuals from Russia. Around 10 milliliters of peripheral blood were collected from each donor into EDTA-treated Vacutainer tubes. Ficoll-Paque density-gradient centrifugation was used to isolate PBMCs, with at least 6.5 million per sample. Total RNA, at least 6 micrograms per sample, was extracted from PBMCs with Trizol reagent. For every donor, an aliquot of PBMCs went through flow cytometry to measure the percentages of naive CD45RAhigh/CD27high T cells. The sequence derives from a woman aged 55-69 years in good health. Sample: blood. The receptor chain draws on TRBV29-1 and TRBJ2-7, with the D call tentatively TRBD1 or TRBD2, each fitting 5 bases. For the CDR3, the sequence is CSVGVLRDPYEQYF. At the DNA level, the sequence is TGCAGCGTTGGGGTTCTCAGGGACCCCTACGAGCAGTACTTC.